Shown below are 8 T cell receptor beta chains from a single sample sequenced in a study of blood T cell repertoires in COVID-19. Sequenced by immunoSEQ multiplex PCR; TCRdb stores in-frame clones only, minus some. The profile shows 200,000 to 250,000 clones, roughly four fifths of them singletons. Material for sequencing was peripheral blood. These receptors were taken from a woman of 80 years or more with COVID-19, enrolled during active disease.

The chain uses TRBV25-1 and TRBJ2-3; 9 nucleotides match TRBD2. V trimming: 6 bases; J trimming: 6 bases; junction bases outside the gene matches: 10. The germline gives CDR1 MGHDK, CDR2 SYGVNS. The CDR3 is 15 residues long. The CDR3 coding sequence is TGTGCCAGCAGCCAGTGGCGGGAGGGATGGGATACGCAGTATTTT. Encoded protein: CASSQWREGWDTQYF.

The gene calls are TRBV5-5 and TRBJ1-1, with D possibly matching TRBD1 (6 bases). V was shortened by 4 bases and J by 5 bases, with 18 bases between the two germline ends. Germline V CDR1 and CDR2: SGHKS, YYEKEE (reference sequence). The CDR3 consists of 15 residues. CDR3 DNA sequence: TGTGCCAGCAGCCCAAAACAGGGAATTTGGACTGAAGCTTTCTTT. Its translation: CASSPKQGIWTEAFF.

The chain carries TRBV5-1 and TRBJ2-1; no clear D gene. Trimming cost V 4 bases and J 8 bases, with 13 bases left between them. The CDR3 loop spans 13 amino acids. Germline CDR1 is SGHRS and CDR2 is YFSETQ. The CDR3 sequence: CASSDTLKDEQFF. CDR3 bases: TGCGCCAGCAGCGACACCCTAAAGGATGAGCAGTTCTTC.

V and J are TRBV12-3 or TRBV12-4 and TRBJ1-2, with D possibly being TRBD1 (5 bases). This CDR3 is built from 13 residues. Between the trimmed V and J ends, which lost 5 bases and 2 bases, there was a span of 9 bases. For the CDR3, the DNA is TGTGCCAGCAGTGCGGGGCAAAACTATGGCTACACCTTC. Encoded protein: CASSAGQNYGYTF.

The chain uses TRBV5-1 and TRBJ2-1; 12 bases match TRBD2. The V and J ends lost 4 bases and 2 bases, in that order; junction bases with no gene match: 10. Germline V gives CDR1 SGHRS, CDR2 YFSETQ. This CDR3 spans 18 amino acids. In DNA form, the CDR3 reads TGCGCCAGCAGCCCATCTGGACTAGCGGGGATGGCCTACAATGAGCAGTTCTTC. Translating gives CASSPSGLAGMAYNEQFF. Full variable domain (remainder filled in from reference TRBV5-1 and TRBJ2-1): KAGVTQTPRYLIKTRGQQVTLSCSPISGHRSVSWYQQTPGQGLQFLFEYFSETQRNKGNFPGRFSGRQFSNSRSEMNVSTLELGDSALYLCASSPSGLAGMAYNEQFFGPGTRLTVL.

This clone occurred once. The V call is TRBV2, the J call TRBJ2-1; TRBD2 matches 13 bases. This CDR3 has 15 amino acids. Trimming cost V 8 bases and J 10 bases; bases outside gene matches: 11. Germline V gives CDR1 SNHLY, CDR2 FYNNEI. The chain's CDR3 is CASHRLAGGRREQFF. The CDR3, as DNA: TGTGCCAGCCACCGACTAGCGGGGGGTCGTAGGGAGCAGTTCTTC.

The gene calls are TRBV5-1 and TRBJ2-7; 9 bases map to TRBD1. V lost 0 bases and J lost 6; bases outside the gene matches: 4. This CDR3 has 14 residues. CDR1 SGHRS and CDR2 YFSETQ come from the germline V gene. This CDR3 reads CASSLVQDRGEQYF. In DNA, the CDR3 is TGCGCCAGCAGCTTGGTCCAGGACAGGGGCGAGCAGTACTTC.

The chain has TRBV18 and TRBJ2-7; possible D gene TRBD1, 5 bases. Trimming cost V 5 bases and J 1 base, with 15 bases left between them. The CDR3 covers 15 residues. Germline V gene data show CDR1 as KGHSH and CDR2 as LQKENI. CDR3 DNA: TGTGCCAGCTCAGAAGGGGCGCGTGGTTCCTACGAGCAGTACTTC. It codes for CASSEGARGSYEQYF.